This is a list of T cell receptor beta chains from one sample in a study of type 1 regulatory T cells. MiXCR, run by TCRdb on the reads, gives a single entry per CDR3 protein. This sample carries 11,000 to 15,000 distinct CDR3 sequences, approximately 13% of them seen once, and the ten largest clones take roughly 14%. Their antigens are not known. Sequenced input: cultured T cells, either the whole culture or a sorted T cell fraction (not recorded which). These receptors all come from a human donor in good health. Both conserved end residues are part of each CDR3. Each record gives: V gene, J gene, clone size, D gene, CDR3 DNA, CDR3 protein. The D gene is left open where the match is weak. Only some rows state a clone size, as once, few, many or a class for expanded clones.

>TRBV9|TRBJ2-7|medium-sized|-
TGTGCCAGCAGTCTGGGGGGCAGCTCCTACGAGCAGTACTTC
CASSLGGSSYEQYF
>TRBV6-5|TRBJ2-5|few|-
TGTGCCAGCGAGACCCAGTACTTC
CASETQYF
>TRBV6-2/TRBV6-3|TRBJ1-1|many|-
TGTGCCAGCAGACCCCTGGGACACGAGAACACTGAAGCTTTCTTT
CASRPLGHENTEAFF
>TRBV19|TRBJ2-1|many|-
TGTGCCAGTAGTATAGGTACTTACAATGAGCAGTTCTTC
CASSIGTYNEQFF
>TRBV5-1|TRBJ2-7|many|-
TGCGCCAGCAGCTTGGAATACGAGCAGTACTTC
CASSLEYEQYF
>TRBV5-1|TRBJ1-4|many|-
TGCGCCAGCGGACTTAATCCTGCAACTAATGAAAAACTGTTTTTT
CASGLNPATNEKLFF
>TRBV5-5|TRBJ2-5|many|-
TGTGCCAGCAGTCGGAGACGGGGAACGGAGACCCAGTACTTC
CASSRRRGTETQYF
>TRBV5-1|TRBJ2-4|many|-
TGCGCCAGCAGCTTGGAGGCAGGGCTAAGCATTCAGTACTTC
CASSLEAGLSIQYF
>TRBV5-5|TRBJ2-7|few|TRBD2
TGTGCCAGCACCGAAACTCCGGGACTAAAAGCCTACGAGCAGTACTTC
CASTETPGLKAYEQYF
>TRBV7-2|TRBJ1-1|-|-
TGTGCCAGCAGCGTAGGGGGGAGCACTGAAGCTTACTTT
CASSVGGSTEAYF
>TRBV10-3|TRBJ1-5|many|TRBD1
TGTGCCATCAGTTTTGACAGGGGAAGCAATCAGCCCCAGCATTTT
CAISFDRGSNQPQHF
>TRBV28|TRBJ2-1|-|-
TGTGCCAGCAGTGGGCCGGGACTGCCCAACAATGAGCAGTTCTTC
CASSGPGLPNNEQFF
>TRBV19|TRBJ1-2|many|-
TGTGCCAGCTCAGACTTCAGAGGCGGCTACACCTTC
CASSDFRGGYTF
>TRBV7-6|TRBJ2-4|many|-
TGTGCCAGCAGCCCGGGAGAAGGACGTAACATTCAGTACTTC
CASSPGEGRNIQYF
>TRBV18|TRBJ2-7|medium-sized|-
TGTGCCAGCTCACCAAAGGGGCTCGGGCTGTACGAGCAGTACTTC
CASSPKGLGLYEQYF
>TRBV7-2|TRBJ2-2|medium-sized|TRBD1
TGTGCCAGCAGCCGAGCCAACAGGGGGCGCCTCTTGGCCGGGGAGCTGTTTTTT
CASSRANRGRLLAGELFF
>TRBV25-1|TRBJ2-5|-|-
TGTGCCAGCACTGAGATCAGGGGTGAGACCCAGTACTTC
CASTEIRGETQYF